These 2 T cell receptor beta chains were all obtained from the same sample, sequenced in a study of identical twins. TCRdb reprocessed the 5' RACE reads with MiXCR, giving one entry per CDR3 protein. The sample lists 200,000 to 250,000 distinct CDR3 sequences, about 13% occurring once. These same records also appear under a second study, on yellow fever vaccine responses in identical twins.

Sequenced: memory (CD45RO+) T cells sorted from blood. Receptors were obtained from a woman aged 18-30 years in good health.

The V gene is TRBV20-1, the J gene TRBJ2-4, with D possibly matching TRBD1 (6 bases). V was trimmed by 6 bases and J by 0 bases, leaving 15 bases between them. The CDR3 is 15 amino acids. CDR1 and CDR2 (germline): DFQATT, SNEGSKA (reference sequence). The CDR3 DNA follows: TGCAGTGCCAGCCCAAGACAGGTAGCCAAAAACATTCAGTACTTC. This gives the protein CSASPRQVAKNIQYF.

In its sample, this clonotype was seen many times. The chain uses TRBV20-1 and TRBJ2-3; 10 bases align to TRBD2. The CDR3 has 14 residues. Looked up from germline, CDR1 is DFQATT and CDR2 is SNEGSKA (reference sequence). The CDR3 is CSSERGGATDTQYF. The CDR3 coding sequence is TGCAGCTCCGAGCGGGGGGGCGCGACAGATACGCAGTATTTT.